This TCR beta chain was documented in a study of cytomegalovirus exposure and HLA in healthy donors. Regarding the study as a whole: A later analysis linked a missense DCLRE1C variant to TCR beta V- and J-gene trimming.

Germline loops: CDR1 SGHRS, CDR2 YFSETQ. V gave up 3 bases and J gave up 4 bases, with 11 bases separating them. This CDR3 is 13 amino acids long. The primer mix had 60 Vbeta and 13 Jbeta primers. TCRdb's table, derived via immunoSEQ multiplex PCR, lists solely in-frame clones and lacks some. The sample holds over 150,000 clones, 65% to 70% seen once. For this clone: Its target is not known.

Sequencing used PBMCs. V is TRBV5-1 and J is TRBJ2-7, with D possibly matching TRBD1 (5 bases). This receptor was obtained from a woman aged 18-29 years in good health and CMV-seropositive. The CDR3 sequence is CASSSQTAYEQYF. CDR3 sequence (DNA): TGCGCCAGCAGCTCTCAGACAGCTTACGAGCAGTACTTC.